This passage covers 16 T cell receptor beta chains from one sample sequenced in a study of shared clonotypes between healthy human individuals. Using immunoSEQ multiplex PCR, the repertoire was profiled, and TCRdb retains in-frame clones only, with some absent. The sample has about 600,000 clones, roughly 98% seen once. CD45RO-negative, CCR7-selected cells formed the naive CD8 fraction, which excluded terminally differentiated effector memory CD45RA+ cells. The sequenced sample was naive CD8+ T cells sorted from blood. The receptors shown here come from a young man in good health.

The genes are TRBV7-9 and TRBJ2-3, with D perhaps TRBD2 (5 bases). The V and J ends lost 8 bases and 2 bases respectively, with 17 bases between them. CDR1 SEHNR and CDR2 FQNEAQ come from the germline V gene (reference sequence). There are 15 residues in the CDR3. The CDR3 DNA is TGTGCCAGCCCCCCTGCCGGGGTAACCACAGATACGCAGTATTTT. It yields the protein CASPPAGVTTDTQYF.

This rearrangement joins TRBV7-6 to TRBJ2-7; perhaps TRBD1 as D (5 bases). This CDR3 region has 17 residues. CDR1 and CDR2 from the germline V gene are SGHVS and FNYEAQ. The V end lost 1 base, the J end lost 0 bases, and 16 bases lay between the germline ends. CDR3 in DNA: TGTGCCAGCAGCTTAGAAGGGGTCCCTCTACACTCCTACGAGCAGTACTTC. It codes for CASSLEGVPLHSYEQYF.

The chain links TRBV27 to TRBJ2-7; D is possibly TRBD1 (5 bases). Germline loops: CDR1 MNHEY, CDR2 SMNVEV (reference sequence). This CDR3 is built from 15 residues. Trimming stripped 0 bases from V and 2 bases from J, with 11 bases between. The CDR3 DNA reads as TGTGCCAGCAGTTTATCCCTAGTAGGGGCCTACGAGCAGTACTTC. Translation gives CASSLSLVGAYEQYF.

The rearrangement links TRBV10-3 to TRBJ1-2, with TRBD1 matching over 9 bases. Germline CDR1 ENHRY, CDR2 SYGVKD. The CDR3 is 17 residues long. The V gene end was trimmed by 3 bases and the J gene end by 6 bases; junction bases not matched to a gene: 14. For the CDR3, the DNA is TGTGCCATCAGTGAAATACTCCGGGACAGGGTTTCGAATGGCTACACCTTC. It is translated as CAISEILRDRVSNGYTF.

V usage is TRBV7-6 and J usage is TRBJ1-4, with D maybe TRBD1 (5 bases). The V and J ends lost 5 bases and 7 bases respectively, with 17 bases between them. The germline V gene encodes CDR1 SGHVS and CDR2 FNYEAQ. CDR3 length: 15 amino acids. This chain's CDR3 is CASSRHDQGGEKLFF. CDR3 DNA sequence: TGTGCCAGCAGCCGTCACGATCAGGGAGGTGAAAAACTGTTTTTT.

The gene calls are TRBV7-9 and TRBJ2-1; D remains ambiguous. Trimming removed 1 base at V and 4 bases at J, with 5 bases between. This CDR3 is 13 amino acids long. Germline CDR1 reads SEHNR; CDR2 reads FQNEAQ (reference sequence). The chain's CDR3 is CASSLELYNEQFF. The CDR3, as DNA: TGTGCCAGCAGCTTAGAACTATACAATGAGCAGTTCTTC.

CDR3 sequence: CASGLDITPTSEQFF. CDR3 bases: TGTGCCAGCGGTTTAGACATTACCCCGACTAGTGAGCAGTTCTTC. This chain joins TRBV6-1 and TRBJ2-1, with D perhaps TRBD2 (6 bases). Germline CDR1 is MNHNS and CDR2 is SASEGT. V lost 8 bases and J lost 9, with 23 bases in between. The CDR3 has 15 residues.

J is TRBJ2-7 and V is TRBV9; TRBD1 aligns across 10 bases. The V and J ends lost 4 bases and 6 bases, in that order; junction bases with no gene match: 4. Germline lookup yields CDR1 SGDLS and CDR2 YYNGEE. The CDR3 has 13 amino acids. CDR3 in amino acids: CASSRDRGSEQYF. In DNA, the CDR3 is TGTGCCAGCAGCCGGGACAGGGGTTCCGAGCAGTACTTC.

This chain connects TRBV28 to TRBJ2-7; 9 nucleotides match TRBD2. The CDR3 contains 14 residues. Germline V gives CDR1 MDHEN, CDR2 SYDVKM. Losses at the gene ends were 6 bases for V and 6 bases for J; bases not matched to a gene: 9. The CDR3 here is CASRLGLAGPEQYF. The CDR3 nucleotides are TGTGCCAGCAGGTTGGGGCTAGCGGGACCCGAGCAGTACTTC.

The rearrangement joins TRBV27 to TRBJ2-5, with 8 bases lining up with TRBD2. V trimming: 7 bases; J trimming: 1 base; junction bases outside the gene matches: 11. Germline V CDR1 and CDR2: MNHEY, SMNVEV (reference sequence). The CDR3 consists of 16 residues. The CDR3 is CASTILRGLGQETQYF. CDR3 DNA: TGTGCCAGCACCATACTAAGGGGACTAGGCCAAGAGACCCAGTACTTC.

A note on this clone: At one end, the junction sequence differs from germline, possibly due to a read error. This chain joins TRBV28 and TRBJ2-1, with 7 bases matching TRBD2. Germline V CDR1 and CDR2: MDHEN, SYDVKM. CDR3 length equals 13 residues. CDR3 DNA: TGTGCCAGCAGTTTTGAGGGAGGGGCCCTAGCGGTCTTC. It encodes CASSFEGGALAVF.

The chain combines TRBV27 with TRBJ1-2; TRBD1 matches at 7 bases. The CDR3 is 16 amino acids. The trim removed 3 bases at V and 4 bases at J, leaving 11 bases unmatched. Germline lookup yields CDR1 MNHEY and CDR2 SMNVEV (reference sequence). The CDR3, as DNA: TGTGCCAGCAGTTTTCGACGGGACAGCCGAACCTATGGCTACACCTTC. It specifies CASSFRRDSRTYGYTF.

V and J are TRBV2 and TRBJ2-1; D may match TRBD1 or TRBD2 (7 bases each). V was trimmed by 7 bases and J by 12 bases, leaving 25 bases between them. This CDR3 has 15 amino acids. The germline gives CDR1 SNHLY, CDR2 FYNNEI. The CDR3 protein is CASNHETGTAGRQFF. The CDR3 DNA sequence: TGTGCCAGCAATCATGAGACAGGGACAGCGGGACGGCAGTTCTTC.

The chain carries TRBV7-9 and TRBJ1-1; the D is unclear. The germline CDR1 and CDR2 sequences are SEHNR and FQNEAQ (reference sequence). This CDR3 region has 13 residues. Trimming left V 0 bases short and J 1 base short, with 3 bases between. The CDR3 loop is CASSLAPNTEAFF. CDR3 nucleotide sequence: TGTGCCAGCAGCTTAGCCCCGAACACTGAAGCTTTCTTT.

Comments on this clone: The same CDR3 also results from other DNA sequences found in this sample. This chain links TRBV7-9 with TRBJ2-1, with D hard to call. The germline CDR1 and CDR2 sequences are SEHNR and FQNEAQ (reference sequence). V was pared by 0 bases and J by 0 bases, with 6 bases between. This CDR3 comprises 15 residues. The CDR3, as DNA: TGTGCCAGCAGCTTAGCTGCGAGCTCCTACAATGAGCAGTTCTTC. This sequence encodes CASSLAASSYNEQFF. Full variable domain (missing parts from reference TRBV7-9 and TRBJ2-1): DTGVSQNPRHKITKRGQNVTFRCDPISEHNRLYWYRQTLGQGPEFLTYFQNEAQLEKSRLLSDRFSAERPKGSFSTLEIQRTEQGDSAMYLCASSLAASSYNEQFFGPGTRLTVL.

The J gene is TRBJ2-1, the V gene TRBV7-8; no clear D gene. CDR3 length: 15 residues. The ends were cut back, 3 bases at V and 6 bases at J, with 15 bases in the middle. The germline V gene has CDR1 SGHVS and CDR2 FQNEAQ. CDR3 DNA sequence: TGTGCCAGCAGCTTGGGCAGAGGAGTAACCAATGAGCAGTTCTTC. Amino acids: CASSLGRGVTNEQFF.